This T cell receptor (beta chain) appears in the sequencing data of a study of blood T cell repertoires in COVID-19. Seattle researchers signed up patients amid active infection and tracked them longitudinally. The CDR3 extends over 14 amino acids. V lost 6 bases and J 8 bases, leaving 17 bases between the germline ends. Germline CDR1 reads LNHNV; CDR2 reads YYDKDF (reference sequence). Sequencing was performed with immunoSEQ multiplex PCR; in TCRdb, only in-frame clones are kept and a portion is missing. The data hold roughly 120,000 clones, with roughly 90% observed a single time. Only one count was recorded for this clone.

The chain combines TRBV15 with TRBJ2-1; possibly TRBD2 for D (5 bases). Sequenced sample: peripheral blood. This clonotype was sampled from a man in his fifties or sixties with COVID-19, enrolled during active disease. The CDR3 nucleotides read TGTGCCACCAGTGAGGGCGCCCGCGGCCATGAGCAGTTCTTC. Its protein is CATSEGARGHEQFF. Based on the CDR3 plus reference TRBV15 and TRBJ2-1, the full variable domain is DAMVIQNPRYQVTQFGKPVTLSCSQTLNHNVMYWYQQKSSQAPKLLFHYYDKDFNNEADTPDNFQSRRPNTSFCFLDIRSPGLGDTAMYLCATSEGARGHEQFFGPGTRLTVL.